The rows below give T cell receptor beta chains drawn from one sample of a study of monozygotic twins with inflammatory bowel disease. TCRdb reprocessed the 5' RACE reads; each CDR3 protein has one entry and no DNA is given. The sample holds about 420,000 distinct CDR3 sequences. Specimen: blood. Receptor source: a human donor with ulcerative colitis or Crohn's disease, or a healthy co-twin of an affected twin (not recorded which). The CDR3 runs from the conserved cysteine through the conserved F or W.

TRBJ2-7,TRBV7-2,12,CASSALFYEQYF
TRBJ2-7,TRBV29-1,13,CSVGQGGDYEQYF
TRBJ2-2,TRBV18,14,CASSLQDLTGELFF
TRBJ2-5,TRBV11-1,13,CASSSTGEETQYF
TRBJ1-2,TRBV14,16,CASSQGALGQPNGYTF
TRBJ2-5,TRBV24-1,13,CATSEAIQETQYF
TRBJ2-6,TRBV29-1,13,CSVKFPGANVLTF
TRBJ1-6,TRBV15,16,CATSRGTGSYNSPLHF
TRBJ2-2,TRBV12-3/TRBV12-4,17,CASSPLPGQGAWGELFF
TRBJ2-7,TRBV21-1,17,CASSKEPLALISYEQYF
TRBJ2-2,TRBV5-5,16,CASSWEAGGRTGELFF
TRBJ1-6,TRBV12-3/TRBV12-4,15,CASSQRQGRNSPLHF
TRBJ1-6,TRBV15,16,CATSGGGSSYNSPLHF
TRBJ1-1,TRBV6-4,14,CASSREGGVTEAFF
TRBJ2-5,TRBV5-1,14,CASSSGQPGETQYF
TRBJ1-1,TRBV2,13,CASSDRGDTEAFF
TRBJ1-3,TRBV24-1,18,CATSDLRRGRTPGNTIYF
TRBJ2-1,TRBV19,14,CASSIDRGYNEQFF
TRBJ2-7,TRBV4-1,16,CASSPMRAGVGNEQYF
TRBJ2-2,TRBV3-1,16,CASSPFVSGVSGELFF
TRBJ2-5,TRBV5-1,16,CASSLAPVRGEETQYF
TRBJ2-5,TRBV4-1,16,CASSQVRGRVRETQYF
TRBJ2-3,TRBV20-1,14,CSARGGSASDTQYF
TRBJ2-1,TRBV11-2,14,CASSRGQDVYEQFF
TRBJ2-1,TRBV29-1,13,CSVDRGRNNEQFF
TRBJ2-3,TRBV3-1,17,CASSQDFGTRAADTQYF
TRBJ2-3,TRBV7-9,14,CASSFAGGSDTQYF
TRBJ2-1,TRBV5-1,14,CASSSIGRDNEQFF
TRBJ2-2,TRBV4-1,13,CASSHGTPGELFF
TRBJ2-1,TRBV15,17,CATSRAPGGKIHNEQFF
TRBJ2-1,TRBV7-2,14,CASTAGGSYNEQFF
TRBJ1-2,TRBV9,14,CASSAGPGFYGYTF
TRBJ1-2,TRBV27,13,CASSLRAEKGYTF
TRBJ2-3,TRBV27,15,CASHTWKSSTDTQYF
TRBJ2-7,TRBV28,12,CASRPTGDEQYF
TRBJ2-3,TRBV14,12,CASSPGLDRQYF
TRBJ2-2,TRBV12-3/TRBV12-4,12,CASTQGNGELFF
TRBJ2-5,TRBV2,14,CASRGTGGRETQYF
TRBJ1-1,TRBV20-1,14,CSPGQGAQGTEAFF
TRBJ1-4,TRBV5-6,14,CASSSGLRGEKLFF
TRBJ2-7,TRBV28,16,CASSWSATRAPYEQYF
TRBJ1-1,TRBV2,12,CASSGTDFGAFF
TRBJ1-5,TRBV19,14,CASSIVGGNQPQHF
TRBJ1-2,TRBV5-6,13,CASSLDRAYGYTF
TRBJ2-5,TRBV5-6,13,CASSDGTAETQYF
TRBJ1-5,TRBV12-1,18,CASSFLGGACNENQPQHF
TRBJ2-7,TRBV6-6,12,CASSYNGVWQYF
TRBJ1-2,TRBV20-1,12,CSATSLVGGYTF
TRBJ2-7,TRBV6-1,15,CASSEWGQGTYEQYF
TRBJ2-7,TRBV10-2,16,CASSEYRGRSSYEQYF
TRBJ2-2,TRBV5-1,15,CASIRDTSNTGELFF
TRBJ1-5,TRBV12-3/TRBV12-4,14,CASSRRVSNQPQHF
TRBJ2-1,TRBV28,16,CASSPVGQGANSEQFF